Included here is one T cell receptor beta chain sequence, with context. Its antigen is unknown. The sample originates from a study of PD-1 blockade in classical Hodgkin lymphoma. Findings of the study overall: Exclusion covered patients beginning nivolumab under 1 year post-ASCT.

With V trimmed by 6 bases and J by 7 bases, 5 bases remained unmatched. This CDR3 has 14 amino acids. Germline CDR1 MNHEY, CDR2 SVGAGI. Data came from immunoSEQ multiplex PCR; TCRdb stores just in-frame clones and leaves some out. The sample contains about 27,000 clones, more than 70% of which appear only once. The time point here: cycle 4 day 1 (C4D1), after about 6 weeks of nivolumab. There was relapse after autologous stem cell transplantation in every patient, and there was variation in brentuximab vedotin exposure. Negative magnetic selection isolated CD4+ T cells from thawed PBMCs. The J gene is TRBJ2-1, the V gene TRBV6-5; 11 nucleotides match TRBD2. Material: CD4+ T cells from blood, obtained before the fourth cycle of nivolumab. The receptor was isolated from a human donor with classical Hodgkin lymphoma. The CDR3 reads CASRRLAGSNEQFF. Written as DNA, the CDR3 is TGTGCCAGCAGGAGACTAGCGGGATCGAATGAGCAGTTCTTC.